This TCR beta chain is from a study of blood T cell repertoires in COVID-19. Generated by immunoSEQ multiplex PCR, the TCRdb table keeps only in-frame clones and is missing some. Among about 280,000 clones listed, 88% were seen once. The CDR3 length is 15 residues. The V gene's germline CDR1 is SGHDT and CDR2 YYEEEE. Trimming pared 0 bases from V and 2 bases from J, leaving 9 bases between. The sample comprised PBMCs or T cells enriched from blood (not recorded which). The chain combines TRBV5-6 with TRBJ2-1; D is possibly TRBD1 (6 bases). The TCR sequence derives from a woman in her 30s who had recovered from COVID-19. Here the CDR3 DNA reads TGTGCCAGCAGCTTGGTTCAGGGGACCTACAATGAGCAGTTCTTC. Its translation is CASSLVQGTYNEQFF.